The 27 T cell receptor beta chains listed next were all sequenced from one sample in a study of spatial heterogeneity in lung cancer. MiXCR, run by TCRdb on the 5' RACE reads, gives a single entry per CDR3 protein. The table has some 28,000 distinct CDR3 sequences, 8.4% seen once. Time point given: sample taken at primary tumor resection. Material for sequencing was whole RNA from tumor, nontumor lung or frozen PBMC, left unsorted. This sample comprised PBMCs, obtained at surgery. All receptors derive from a female donor with early-stage non-small cell lung cancer.

The rearrangement links TRBV2 to TRBJ2-7; no clear D gene. Trimming took off 3 bases at V and 1 base at J, with 13 bases between the two ends. There are 15 residues in the CDR3. Germline loops: CDR1 SNHLY, CDR2 FYNNEI. CDR3 nucleotides: TGTGCCAGCAGTGACCTTGAAACCTCTTCCTACGAGCAGTACTTC. It encodes CASSDLETSSYEQYF.

The rearrangement joins TRBV29-1 to TRBJ2-3; TRBD2 is a possible D gene (6 bases). CDR1 SQVTM and CDR2 ANQGSEA come from the germline V gene. Deletions cut 6 bases from V and 3 bases from J, with 16 bases between. CDR3 size: 14 residues. For the CDR3, the DNA is TGCAGCGTGGCATCAGGACTACTAACAGATACGCAGTATTTT. Residues: CSVASGLLTDTQYF.

This clonotype has ten or more counts. This CDR3 is CSARQGMFSYEQYV. Written as DNA, the CDR3 is TGCAGCGCGAGACAGGGTATGTTTTCCTACGAGCAGTACGTC. This chain links TRBV29-1 with TRBJ2-7; 7 nucleotides agree with TRBD1. The CDR3 covers 14 residues. V lost 7 bases to trimming and J lost 1 base; unmatched junction nucleotides: 10. In germline, CDR1 is SQVTM, CDR2 ANQGSEA.

This clonotype was recorded many times. V and J are TRBV7-9 and TRBJ2-5, with D uncertain. V was shortened by 6 bases and J by 3 bases, with 20 bases between the two germline ends. This CDR3 spans 16 amino acids. CDR1 is SEHNR and CDR2 is FQNEAQ in the germline V gene (reference sequence). The CDR3 DNA reads as TGTGCCAGCAGACAATCTAAGGGAAACTCGGAAGAGACCCAGTACTTC. The encoded protein is CASRQSKGNSEETQYF. The full variable domain, in which reference TRBV7-9 and TRBJ2-5 provide the parts outside the CDR3, is DTGVSQNPRHKITKRGQNVTFRCDPISEHNRLYWYRQTLGQGPEFLTYFQNEAQLEKSRLLSDRFSAERPKGSFSTLEIQRTEQGDSAMYLCASRQSKGNSEETQYFGPGTRLLVL.

This clonotype was seen ten or more times. The rearrangement uses TRBV27 and TRBJ1-1; D remains unclear. Germline CDR1 MNHEY, CDR2 SMNVEV (reference sequence). V was shortened by 0 bases and J by 8 bases, with 10 bases between the two germline ends. The CDR3 is 13 amino acids. As DNA, the CDR3 is TGTGCCAGCAGTTTATCCCCCCGGATCGAAGCTTTCTTT. Amino acids: CASSLSPRIEAFF.

This chain uses TRBV10-3 with TRBJ2-4; D uncertain. Trimming left V 2 bases short and J 4 bases short, with 6 bases between. The germline gives CDR1 ENHRY, CDR2 SYGVKD. The CDR3 consists of 13 residues. CDR3 coding DNA: TGTGCCATCAGTGAGGGGGTAAAAAACATTCAGTACTTC. Its translation is CAISEGVKNIQYF.

This rearrangement joins TRBV7-9 to TRBJ2-7; 8 nucleotides agree with TRBD2. Germline V gives CDR1 SEHNR, CDR2 FQNEAQ (reference sequence). Trimming cost V 5 bases and J 4 bases; bases outside gene matches: 7. The CDR3 extends over 14 amino acids. CDR3 sequence reads: CASSPTRGRYEQYF. The CDR3 bases are TGTGCCAGCAGCCCCACCCGCGGGAGGTACGAGCAGTACTTC.

This chain uses TRBV7-8 with TRBJ2-1; D might be TRBD2 (5 bases). This CDR3 comprises 14 residues. V lost 6 bases, J lost 7 bases, and 16 bases lay in between. CDR1 is SGHVS and CDR2 is FQNEAQ in the germline V gene. The chain's CDR3 is CASSHIKRRNEQFF. DNA for the CDR3: TGTGCCAGCAGTCATATAAAGCGGAGAAATGAGCAGTTCTTC.

This clonotype came up many times. The chain uses TRBV24-1 and TRBJ2-1; 9 positions match TRBD1. The junction had 7 bases not matched to a gene; V was cut back by 4 bases and J by 7 bases. CDR3 size: 15 residues. Germline V gene data show CDR1 as KGHDR and CDR2 as SFDVKD. The CDR3 DNA is TGTGCCACCAGTGAACCGGGACAGGGAATAAATGAGCAGTTCTTC. Translating gives CATSEPGQGINEQFF.

This clonotype was counted only a few times. The V gene is TRBV7-2, the J gene TRBJ1-1; D is unresolved. This CDR3 spans 14 amino acids. Per the germline V gene, CDR1 is SGHTA and CDR2 is FQGNSA. The V and J ends lost 3 bases and 0 bases respectively, with 8 bases between them. The DNA for the CDR3 is TGTGCCAGCAGCTTTACGGGGATGAACACTGAAGCTTTCTTT. Protein: CASSFTGMNTEAFF.

This clonotype was detected many times. The V call is TRBV28, the J call TRBJ2-7; 7 positions match TRBD1. Germline-derived CDR1 and CDR2 are MDHEN and SYDVKM. V dropped 6 bases and J dropped 5; count of bases not matched to a gene: 13. The CDR3 extends over 15 amino acids. In DNA form, the CDR3 reads TGTGCCAGCAGAGCCGCTTCACAGGGGTCCAACGAGCAGTACTTC. It specifies CASRAASQGSNEQYF.

This clonotype came up a few times. This chain uses TRBV7-2 with TRBJ1-1; TRBD1 matches 8 bases. This CDR3 has 17 amino acids. In germline, CDR1 is SGHTA, CDR2 FQGNSA. The J segment lost 1 base and the V segment lost 3 bases, leaving 10 bases of the junction unmatched. The CDR3 sequence: CASSLGTGGFRNTEAFF. The CDR3 coding sequence is TGTGCCAGCAGCTTGGGAACAGGGGGTTTTCGGAACACTGAAGCTTTCTTT.

This clonotype was counted a few times. This chain uses TRBV19 with TRBJ2-3; TRBD1 aligns across 7 bases. CDR1 is LNHDA and CDR2 is SQIVND in the germline V gene (reference sequence). Germline trimming cut 3 bases from V and 0 bases from J; bases unmatched to any gene: 3. This CDR3 has 15 amino acids. CDR3 loop: CASSMGQTSTDTQYF. CDR3 DNA: TGTGCCAGTAGTATGGGACAGACCAGCACAGATACGCAGTATTTT.

Comment on this clonotype: Possible read error: a much larger clone is one base away. CDR3 in DNA: TGTGCCATCAATGAGTCCGGACAGGCCGGGCGCACAGATACGCAGTATTTT. Its translation is CAINESGQAGRTDTQYF. The J gene is TRBJ2-3, the V gene TRBV10-3; TRBD1 aligns across 7 bases. This CDR3 region has 17 residues. CDR1 is ENHRY and CDR2 is SYGVKD in the germline V gene.

The chain combines TRBV7-8 with TRBJ1-1, with D maybe TRBD1 (5 bases). Germline values: CDR1 SGHVS, CDR2 FQNEAQ. The CDR3 sequence is 14 residues long. Trimming took 4 bases from V and 4 from J, leaving 13 bases between them. The CDR3 region has the DNA TGTGCCAGCAGCTCCCTGGGGGTCGGCACTGAAGCTTTCTTT. Protein: CASSSLGVGTEAFF.

This clonotype was picked up many times. J is TRBJ1-6 and V is TRBV24-1, with D uncertain. This CDR3 is built from 13 residues. Germline CDR1 KGHDR, CDR2 SFDVKD. The germline V and J ends were trimmed by 6 bases and 4 bases, with 6 bases remaining between them. The CDR3 protein is CATSRDYNSPLHF. For the CDR3, the DNA is TGTGCCACCAGTCGGGATTATAATTCACCCCTCCACTTT.

This clonotype has only a few counts. This chain joins TRBV13 and TRBJ2-5; TRBD1 is a possible D gene (7 bases). This CDR3 contains 15 residues. The germline gives CDR1 PRHDT, CDR2 FYEKMQ (reference sequence). Trimming removed 5 bases from V and 5 bases from J, with 18 bases in between. The CDR3 loop is CASSHRTGGEETQYF. The CDR3 DNA is TGTGCCAGCAGCCACAGGACAGGCGGGGAGGAGACCCAGTACTTC.

This clonotype was picked up many times. The chain joins TRBV11-2 to TRBJ2-3, with unresolved D. The ends were cut back, 4 bases at V and 4 bases at J, with 9 bases in the middle. The CDR3 runs to 13 residues. The germline CDR1 and CDR2 sequences are SGHAT and FQNNGV. CDR3 residues: CASSSPASDTQYF. Written as DNA, the CDR3 is TGTGCCAGCAGCTCCCCAGCGTCAGATACGCAGTATTTT.

This clonotype was observed many times. The chain links TRBV28 to TRBJ1-2; D perhaps matches TRBD1 (6 bases). Germline assignment: CDR1 MDHEN and CDR2 SYDVKM. The length of the CDR3 is 19 residues. Between the trimmed V and J ends, which lost 7 bases and 6 bases, there was a span of 33 bases. DNA for the CDR3: TGTGCCAGCATTTCCTTCCCCCGGCGGGGGCGGGGTCGTGGGGATGGCTACACCTTC. This sequence encodes CASISFPRRGRGRGDGYTF.

This clonotype occurred many times. The CDR3, as DNA: TGTGCCAGCAGCTTAACACGAGAGACCCAGTACTTC. Its translation is CASSLTRETQYF. V usage is TRBV7-2 and J usage is TRBJ2-5; D gene uncertain. CDR1 is SGHTA, CDR2 FQGNSA, per germline. The CDR3 extends over 12 amino acids. With 2 bases removed from V and 4 bases from J, the gap between germline ends came to 5 bases.

This clonotype was seen at least ten times. The rearrangement links TRBV7-3 to TRBJ1-4, with D hard to call. Germline values: CDR1 SGHTA, CDR2 FQGTGA. V lost 6 bases and J lost 4, with 9 bases in between. The CDR3 is 13 residues long. The CDR3 reads CASRPGSNEKLFF. CDR3 DNA: TGTGCCAGCAGGCCCGGGAGTAATGAAAAACTGTTTTTT. The full variable domain, completed using reference TRBV7-3 and TRBJ1-4, is GAGVSQTPSNKVTEKGKYVELRCDPISGHTALYWYRQSLGQGPEFLIYFQGTGAADDSGLPNDRFFAVRPEGSVSTLKIQRTERGDSAVYLCASRPGSNEKLFFGSGTQLSVL.

CDR3 coding DNA: TGTGCCAGCAGGGAATTAGCGGGAGGCTTTGAGACCCAGTACTTC. Translating it yields CASRELAGGFETQYF. This chain uses TRBV28 with TRBJ2-5; the match to TRBD2 covers 10 bases. CDR1 is MDHEN and CDR2 is SYDVKM in the germline V gene. There are 15 residues in the CDR3. J gave up 5 bases and V 6 bases, and 9 bases lay outside the gene matches.

This clonotype has more than one count but fewer than ten. The genes are TRBV6-5 and TRBJ1-4, with 7 bases aligning to TRBD1. This CDR3 contains 12 residues. CDR1 is MNHEY and CDR2 is SVGAGI in the germline V gene. Trimming at V came to 4 bases and at J to 8 bases, leaving 1 base not matched to a gene. Here the CDR3 reads CASSFRGEKLFF. The DNA of the CDR3 is TGTGCCAGCAGTTTCAGGGGGGAAAAACTGTTTTTT.

This clonotype was counted many times. The chain employs TRBV18 and TRBJ2-1, with 7 positions matching TRBD1. The CDR3 runs 15 residues. Per germline, CDR1 KGHSH and CDR2 LQKENI. V gave up 0 bases and J gave up 7 bases; unmatched junction bases: 6. CDR3 sequence: CASSPPYRGGNEQFF. The CDR3 coding sequence is TGTGCCAGCTCACCACCCTACAGGGGTGGGAATGAGCAGTTCTTC.

This clonotype was counted ten times or more. The chain links TRBV19 to TRBJ1-1; TRBD1 agrees at 9 bases. The germline gives CDR1 LNHDA, CDR2 SQIVND (reference sequence). CDR3 size: 14 residues. Trimming removed 4 bases from V and 6 bases from J; junction bases left unmatched: 6. CDR3 sequence (DNA): TGTGCCAGTAGTACCGGGACAGGGAAGCCTGAAGCTTTCTTT. This gives the protein CASSTGTGKPEAFF.

This clonotype was seen ten or more times. The rearrangement uses TRBV7-2 and TRBJ2-3; D is unresolved. This CDR3 spans 13 amino acids. Germline V CDR1 and CDR2: SGHTA, FQGNSA. V was trimmed by 7 bases and J by 0 bases, leaving 8 bases between them. Written as DNA, the CDR3 is TGTGCCAGCAAGCCCTATAGCACAGATACGCAGTATTTT. Translating it yields CASKPYSTDTQYF. Full variable domain (remainder filled in from reference TRBV7-2 and TRBJ2-3): GAGVSQSPSNKVTEKGKDVELRCDPISGHTALYWYRQSLGQGLEFLIYFQGNSAPDKSGLPSDRFSAERTGGSVSTLTIQRTQQEDSAVYLCASKPYSTDTQYFGPGTRLTVL.

CDR3 DNA: TGCAGTGCTAGTCTTCGACTAGCGGGGAAGAATGAGCAGTTCTTC. Its protein product is CSASLRLAGKNEQFF. This chain uses TRBV20-1 with TRBJ2-1; 11 bases align to TRBD2. V was pared by 3 bases and J by 7 bases, with 8 bases of the junction left unmatched. The CDR3 extends over 15 amino acids. Germline CDR1 reads DFQATT; CDR2 reads SNEGSKA (reference sequence).